A single sample gave rise to the 32 T cell receptor beta chains below, sequenced in a study of spatial heterogeneity in lung cancer. The time point was: blood at routine non-recurrence follow-up after resection. TCRdb independently ran MiXCR on the 5' RACE reads; one entry per CDR3 protein. The sample lists fewer than 11,000 distinct CDR3 sequences; about a fifth were seen once. The sample in question was PBMCs, obtained at follow-up. These receptors were collected from a male donor with early-stage non-small cell lung cancer.

This clonotype is termed medium-sized. The V call is TRBV29-1, the J call TRBJ2-7; 11 bases fit TRBD1. Germline CDR1 is SQVTM and CDR2 is ANQGSEA. The CDR3 contains 14 residues. V dropped 4 bases and J dropped 3; count of bases not matched to a gene: 5. The CDR3 DNA sequence: TGCAGCGTTGCAACCGGGACAGGGGGCTACGAGCAGTACTTC. It is translated as CSVATGTGGYEQYF.

The chain uses TRBV3-1 and TRBJ2-3, with no clear D. The CDR3 spans 16 residues. Looked up from germline, CDR1 is LGHDT and CDR2 is YNNKEL (reference sequence). V lost 1 base and J 0 bases, leaving 11 bases between the germline ends. The CDR3: CASSQVYSLSTDTQYF. The CDR3 DNA reads TGTGCCAGCAGCCAAGTGTACTCGCTTAGCACAGATACGCAGTATTTT.

This clonotype was counted many times. The chain carries TRBV20-1 and TRBJ2-5; 7 bases align to TRBD1. Germline V CDR1 and CDR2: DFQATT, SNEGSKA (reference sequence). The J segment lost 5 bases and the V segment lost 5 bases, leaving 11 bases of the junction unmatched. The CDR3 is 14 amino acids. The DNA of the CDR3 is TGCAGTGCTTCCGACAGGGCTACTCCCGAGACCCAGTACTTC. Translated: CSASDRATPETQYF.

This clonotype was picked up a small number of times. The V call is TRBV28, the J call TRBJ2-7; 8 positions match TRBD2. Germline trimming cut 10 bases from V and 0 bases from J; bases unmatched to any gene: 8. Per the germline V gene, CDR1 is MDHEN and CDR2 is SYDVKM. This CDR3 is built from 14 residues. CDR3 DNA sequence: TGTGCCACCCTAGCGGGCGGCATCTCCTACGAGCAGTACTTC. This gives the protein CATLAGGISYEQYF.

At least ten counts were recorded for this clonotype. The chain is built from TRBV10-3 and TRBJ1-3, with 10 bases identical to TRBD1. The CDR3 consists of 17 residues. Looked up from germline, CDR1 is ENHRY and CDR2 is SYGVKD. J gave up 0 bases and V 3 bases, and 5 bases lay outside the gene matches. CDR3 sequence reads: CAISDLGTGVSGNTIYF. Here the CDR3 DNA reads TGTGCCATCAGTGATCTTGGGACAGGGGTCTCTGGAAACACCATATATTTT.

By share, this clonotype counts as medium-sized. This chain joins TRBV18 and TRBJ2-2; 8 bases match TRBD1. The CDR3 runs 16 residues. The V gene end was trimmed by 2 bases and the J gene end by 6 bases; junction bases not matched to a gene: 8. In germline, CDR1 is KGHSH, CDR2 LQKENI. In DNA form, the CDR3 reads TGTGCCAGCTCACCAACACTAGACAGGGGCTCCGGGGAGCTGTTTTTT. It is translated as CASSPTLDRGSGELFF.

The chain couples TRBV14 to TRBJ2-5; 8 nucleotides align to TRBD1. The CDR3 extends over 15 amino acids. V was clipped by 3 bases and J by 5 bases; unmatched bases: 8. From germline, CDR1 is SGHDN and CDR2 FVKESK. CDR3 sequence (DNA): TGTGCCAGCAGCCATCGAAGGACAGGGTCGGAGACCCAGTACTTC. Translation: CASSHRRTGSETQYF.

This clonotype was seen a handful of times. The chain carries TRBV5-1 and TRBJ1-2, with D hard to call. V was shortened by 0 bases and J by 8 bases, with 8 bases between the two germline ends. Germline V lookup: CDR1 SGHRS, CDR2 YFSETQ. The CDR3 is 12 residues long. CDR3 DNA: TGCGCCAGCAGCTTGGACTCAGTCGGCTACACCTTC. It encodes CASSLDSVGYTF.

This clonotype was found once. The chain employs TRBV3-1 and TRBJ1-6, with TRBD1 as a possible D gene (6 bases). CDR1 and CDR2 (germline): LGHDT, YNNKEL (reference sequence). Trimming took off 2 bases at V and 6 bases at J, with 14 bases between the two ends. The CDR3 spans 16 residues. The DNA of the CDR3 is TGTGCCAGCAGCCAACCCACAGGGAATGGTAATTCACCCCTCCACTTT. Its translation: CASSQPTGNGNSPLHF.

The chain is built from TRBV7-9 and TRBJ2-1; no definite D call. Germline lookup yields CDR1 SEHNR and CDR2 FQNEAQ (reference sequence). This CDR3 is 13 amino acids long. The germline V and J ends were trimmed by 4 bases and 6 bases, with 10 bases remaining between them. The DNA of the CDR3 is TGTGCCAGCAGCTCCGTTTTAGGCAATGAGCAGTTCTTC. It is translated as CASSSVLGNEQFF.

This clonotype has a count of ten or more. The genes are TRBV28 and TRBJ2-7; a possible D gene is TRBD2 (5 bases). This CDR3 has 14 amino acids. Germline-derived CDR1 and CDR2 are MDHEN and SYDVKM. Trimming pared 2 bases from V and 5 bases from J, leaving 13 bases between. In DNA, the CDR3 is TGTGCCAGCAGTTTACTCGGAGGTTCCAACGAGCAGTACTTC. Translation: CASSLLGGSNEQYF.

This clonotype has just one count. The chain recombines TRBV5-1 with TRBJ1-2, with D unclear. Germline lookup yields CDR1 SGHRS and CDR2 YFSETQ. This CDR3 is 14 amino acids long. Trimming shortened V by 0 bases and J by 8 bases, and 14 bases separated the two germline ends. CDR3: CASSLEPGNGGYTF. In DNA form, the CDR3 reads TGCGCCAGCAGCTTGGAACCGGGAAACGGGGGCTACACCTTC.

In this sample, this clonotype is large (0.1 to 1%). V usage is TRBV15 and J usage is TRBJ2-3; TRBD1 matches 8 bases. Per germline, CDR1 LNHNV and CDR2 YYDKDF (reference sequence). The V gene end was trimmed by 5 bases and the J gene end by 3 bases; junction bases not matched to a gene: 4. This CDR3 is built from 14 residues. CDR3 bases: TGTGCCACCAGCCTTCGGACAGGGACAGATACGCAGTATTTT. Its protein is CATSLRTGTDTQYF.

The table lists this clonotype with many counts. The chain recombines TRBV3-1 with TRBJ1-1; tentatively, D is TRBD1 (6 bases). CDR1 LGHDT and CDR2 YNNKEL come from the germline V gene (reference sequence). The length of the CDR3 is 15 residues. Trimming removed 0 bases from V and 1 base from J, with 9 bases in between. This chain's CDR3 is CASSQEGAWNTEAFF. DNA for the CDR3: TGTGCCAGCAGCCAAGAGGGGGCGTGGAACACTGAAGCTTTCTTT.

In regard to this clonotype: This may stem from a read error, because a much larger clone lies one nucleotide away. V usage is TRBV7-9 and J usage is TRBJ2-5, with TRBD1 as a possible D gene (6 bases). Germline loops: CDR1 SEHNR, CDR2 FQNEAQ (reference sequence). This CDR3 has 16 amino acids. The chain's CDR3 is CTSSLGFTGPWETQYF. The CDR3 nucleotides are TGTACCAGCAGCTTAGGATTTACAGGGCCCTGGGAGACCCAGTACTTC.

In this sample, this clonotype is medium-sized. V gene TRBV12-3 or TRBV12-4 combines with J gene TRBJ1-2; weak D call: TRBD1 (5 bases). The CDR3 runs 13 residues. V shed 4 bases and J shed 9 bases, with 15 bases lying between them. The CDR3 sequence is CASSSGTQLRYTF. The CDR3, as DNA: TGTGCCAGCAGTTCCGGGACCCAGCTGCGCTACACCTTC.

The chain couples TRBV7-9 to TRBJ2-3, with 11 bases identical to TRBD2. Unmatched junction bases numbered 4, after V lost 8 bases and J lost 3 bases. The CDR3 extends over 14 amino acids. Germline-derived CDR1 and CDR2 are SEHNR and FQNEAQ (reference sequence). The CDR3 nucleotides are TGTGCCAGCGGCGGGACTAGCGGTACAGATACGCAGTATTTT. This encodes CASGGTSGTDTQYF.

This clonotype appeared a few times. The chain combines TRBV29-1 with TRBJ2-5; perhaps TRBD2 as D (5 bases). V lost 2 bases to trimming and J lost 6 bases, with 13 bases between them. This CDR3 is 13 amino acids long. Germline loops: CDR1 SQVTM, CDR2 ANQGSEA. As DNA, the CDR3 is TGCAGCGTTGAATCTCGGGGTGTGAAGACCCAGTACTTC. Protein sequence: CSVESRGVKTQYF.

The gene calls are TRBV7-2 and TRBJ2-2, with no clear D. Germline V gene data show CDR1 as SGHTA and CDR2 as FQGNSA. The CDR3 has 15 residues. V lost 0 bases, J lost 5 bases, and 10 bases lay in between. The CDR3 spells CASSLAGPTTGELFF. In DNA, the CDR3 is TGTGCCAGCAGCTTAGCGGGTCCAACGACCGGGGAGCTGTTTTTT.

The table lists this clonotype with a few counts. This rearrangement joins TRBV15 to TRBJ1-2; D gene uncertain. Germline CDR1 is LNHNV and CDR2 is YYDKDF (reference sequence). This CDR3 region has 14 residues. The ends were cut back, 4 bases at V and 2 bases at J, with 11 bases in the middle. The CDR3 sequence is CATSTGAANYGYTF. In DNA form, the CDR3 reads TGTGCCACCAGCACGGGTGCGGCGAACTATGGCTACACCTTC.

The sample holds many counts of this clonotype. The chain carries TRBV7-2 and TRBJ2-2; D is unresolved. The CDR3 sequence is 12 residues long. Per germline, CDR1 SGHTA and CDR2 FQGNSA. Trimming pared 4 bases from V and 9 bases from J, leaving 9 bases between. Here the CDR3 reads CASSSTTWELFF. CDR3 bases: TGTGCCAGCAGCTCCACCACGTGGGAGCTGTTTTTT. Full variable domain (outside the CDR3, taken from reference TRBV7-2 and TRBJ2-2): GAGVSQSPSNKVTEKGKDVELRCDPISGHTALYWYRQSLGQGLEFLIYFQGNSAPDKSGLPSDRFSAERTGGSVSTLTIQRTQQEDSAVYLCASSSTTWELFFGEGSRLTVL.

This clonotype was counted ten times or more. This sequence joins TRBV7-8 and TRBJ2-7; 8 bases match TRBD1. This CDR3 has 14 amino acids. Germline CDR1 is SGHVS and CDR2 is FQNEAQ. The ends lost 5 bases at V and 1 base at J; junction bases unmatched: 4. CDR3 sequence: CASSQGTGSYEQYF. CDR3 coding DNA: TGTGCCAGCAGCCAAGGGACAGGTTCCTACGAGCAGTACTTC.

V usage is TRBV7-9 and J usage is TRBJ2-3; D is perhaps TRBD2 (6 bases). The ends were cut back, 1 base at V and 0 bases at J, with 11 bases in the middle. From germline, CDR1 is SEHNR and CDR2 FQNEAQ (reference sequence). The CDR3 runs 16 residues. In DNA, the CDR3 is TGTGCCAGCAGCTTAGGAGTAGCGGATAGCACAGATACGCAGTATTTT. The encoded protein is CASSLGVADSTDTQYF.

This clonotype is deemed medium-sized (0.01 to 0.1%). V is TRBV20-1 and J is TRBJ2-5, with D perhaps matching TRBD2 (5 bases). Germline V gene sequence: CDR1 DFQATT, CDR2 SNEGSKA (reference sequence). There are 13 residues in the CDR3. V was shortened by 2 bases and J by 5 bases, with 12 bases between the two germline ends. This CDR3 is CSARKDGGETQYF. CDR3 DNA: TGCAGTGCTAGAAAGGACGGCGGGGAGACCCAGTACTTC.

This clonotype has just one count. The V call is TRBV19, the J call TRBJ1-2; 8 bases fit TRBD1. The V gene's germline CDR1 is LNHDA and CDR2 SQIVND (reference sequence). This CDR3 has 12 residues. Unmatched junction bases numbered 1, after V lost 3 bases and J lost 7 bases. CDR3 nucleotide sequence: TGTGCCAGTAGTATGACAGGGGCTGGCTACACCTTC. It specifies CASSMTGAGYTF.

The genes are TRBV6-2 or TRBV6-3 and TRBJ2-4; a weak D match, TRBD1 (5 bases). Germline assignment: CDR1 MNHEY and CDR2 SVGEGT. The CDR3 runs 13 residues. Trimming took off 2 bases at V and 5 bases at J, with 7 bases between the two ends. CDR3 DNA: TGTGCCAGCAGTTACGACAGCCAAAACATTCAGTACTTC. Encoded protein: CASSYDSQNIQYF.

The J gene is TRBJ2-5, the V gene TRBV20-1, with D unresolved. CDR1 DFQATT and CDR2 SNEGSKA come from the germline V gene (reference sequence). Trimming pared 6 bases from V and 1 base from J, leaving 6 bases between. The CDR3 contains 11 residues. CDR3 loop: CSARPQETQYF. The CDR3 DNA reads TGCAGTGCACGCCCCCAAGAGACCCAGTACTTC.

The chain employs TRBV11-2 and TRBJ2-3; no definite D call. Germline CDR1 and CDR2: SGHAT and FQNNGV. This CDR3 comprises 16 residues. V was cut by 0 bases and J by 2 bases, with 12 bases left in between. CDR3 coding DNA: TGTGCCAGCAGCTTAGACTTGGGCCAGTTCACAGATACGCAGTATTTT. Amino acid sequence: CASSLDLGQFTDTQYF. The complete variable domain, with remaining parts taken from reference TRBV11-2 and TRBJ2-3, reads EAGVAQSPRYKIIEKRQSVAFWCNPISGHATLYWYQQILGQGPKLLIQFQNNGVVDDSQLPKDRFSAERLKGVDSTLKIQPAKLEDSAVYLCASSLDLGQFTDTQYFGPGTRLTVL.

The V and J genes are TRBV5-5 and TRBJ1-2, with TRBD1 identical over 10 bases. CDR3 length equals 18 residues. The V gene's germline CDR1 is SGHKS and CDR2 YYEKEE (reference sequence). J was trimmed by 4 bases and V by 1 base; bases with no gene match: 13. This CDR3 is CASSLWARDRGQLYGYTF. The CDR3 nucleotides read TGTGCCAGCAGCTTGTGGGCCCGGGACAGGGGACAACTCTATGGCTACACCTTC.

This clonotype has a count of ten or more. The chain combines TRBV6-5 with TRBJ2-1, with TRBD2 identical over 13 bases. V was pared by 2 bases and J by 5 bases, with 6 bases of the junction left unmatched. The CDR3 runs 17 residues. The germline gives CDR1 MNHEY, CDR2 SVGAGI. CDR3: CASSYTRGLAGDNEQFF. CDR3 coding DNA: TGTGCCAGCAGTTACACCCGAGGACTAGCGGGAGACAATGAGCAGTTCTTC.

This clonotype appeared many times. The chain is built from TRBV9 and TRBJ2-7; 8 bases fit TRBD1. Germline CDR1 reads SGDLS; CDR2 reads YYNGEE. CDR3 length equals 13 residues. The V and J ends lost 4 bases and 7 bases, in that order; junction bases with no gene match: 7. For the CDR3, the DNA is TGTGCCAGCAGCCGGACAGGGAATAGGGAGCAGTACTTC. Its translation is CASSRTGNREQYF.

This clonotype is medium-sized (0.01 to 0.1%) in the sample. The genes are TRBV7-3 and TRBJ2-2; D might be TRBD2 (5 bases). V lost 5 bases and J lost 1, with 14 bases in between. CDR3 length: 16 residues. The germline gives CDR1 SGHTA, CDR2 FQGTGA. The CDR3 is CASSPVPGKNTGELFF. The CDR3 coding sequence is TGTGCCAGCAGCCCGGTACCGGGAAAGAACACCGGGGAGCTGTTTTTT. Using reference TRBV7-3 and TRBJ2-2 for the parts outside the CDR3, the full variable domain is GAGVSQTPSNKVTEKGKYVELRCDPISGHTALYWYRQSLGQGPEFLIYFQGTGAADDSGLPNDRFFAVRPEGSVSTLKIQRTERGDSAVYLCASSPVPGKNTGELFFGEGSRLTVL.